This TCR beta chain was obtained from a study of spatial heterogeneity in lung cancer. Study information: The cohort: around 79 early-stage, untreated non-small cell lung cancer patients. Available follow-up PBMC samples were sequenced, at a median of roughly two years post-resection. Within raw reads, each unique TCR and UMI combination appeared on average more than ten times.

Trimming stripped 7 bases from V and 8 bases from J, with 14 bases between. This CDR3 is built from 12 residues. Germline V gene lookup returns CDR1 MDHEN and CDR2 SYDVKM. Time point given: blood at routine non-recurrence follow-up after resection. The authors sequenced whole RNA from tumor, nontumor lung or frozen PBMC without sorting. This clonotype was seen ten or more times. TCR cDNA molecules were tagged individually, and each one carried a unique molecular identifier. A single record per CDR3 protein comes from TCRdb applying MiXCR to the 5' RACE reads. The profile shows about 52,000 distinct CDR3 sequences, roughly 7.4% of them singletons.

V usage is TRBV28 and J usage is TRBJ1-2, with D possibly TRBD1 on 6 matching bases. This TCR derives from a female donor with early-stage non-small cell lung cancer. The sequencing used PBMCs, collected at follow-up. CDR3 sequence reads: CASTTGARGYTF. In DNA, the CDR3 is TGTGCCAGCACCACGGGGGCGAGGGGCTACACCTTC.